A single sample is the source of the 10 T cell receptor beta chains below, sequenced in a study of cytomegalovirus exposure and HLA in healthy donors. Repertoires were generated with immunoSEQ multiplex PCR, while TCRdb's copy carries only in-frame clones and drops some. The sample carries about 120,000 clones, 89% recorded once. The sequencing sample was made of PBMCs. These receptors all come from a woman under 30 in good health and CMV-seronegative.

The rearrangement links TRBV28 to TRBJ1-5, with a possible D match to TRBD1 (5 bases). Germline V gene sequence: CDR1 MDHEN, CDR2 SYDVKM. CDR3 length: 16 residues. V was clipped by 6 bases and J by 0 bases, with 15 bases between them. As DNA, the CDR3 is TGTGCCAGCAGCTCCGACAGAGAGTATAGCAATCAGCCCCAGCATTTT. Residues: CASSSDREYSNQPQHF. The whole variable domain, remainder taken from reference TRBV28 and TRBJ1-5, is DVKVTQSSRYLVKRTGEKVFLECVQDMDHENMFWYRQDPGLGLRLIYFSYDVKMKEKGDIPEGYSVSREKKERFSLILESASTNQTSMYLCASSSDREYSNQPQHFGDGTRLSIL.

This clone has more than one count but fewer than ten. For the CDR3, the DNA is TGTGCCAGCAGTTTTCTTCCCGGGACAGGACGAAATAGCAATCAGCCCCAGCATTTT. Translating it yields CASSFLPGTGRNSNQPQHF. The chain links TRBV28 to TRBJ1-5; TRBD1 matches 8 bases. This CDR3 contains 19 residues. Germline loops: CDR1 MDHEN, CDR2 SYDVKM. The V and J ends lost 3 bases and 0 bases, in that order; junction bases with no gene match: 13.

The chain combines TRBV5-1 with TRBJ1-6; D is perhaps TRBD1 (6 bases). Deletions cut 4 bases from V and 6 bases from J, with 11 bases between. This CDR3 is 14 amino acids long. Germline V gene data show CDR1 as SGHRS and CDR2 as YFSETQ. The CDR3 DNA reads TGCGCCAGCAGCCAAGGACAGTCTAATTCACCCCTCCACTTT. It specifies CASSQGQSNSPLHF.

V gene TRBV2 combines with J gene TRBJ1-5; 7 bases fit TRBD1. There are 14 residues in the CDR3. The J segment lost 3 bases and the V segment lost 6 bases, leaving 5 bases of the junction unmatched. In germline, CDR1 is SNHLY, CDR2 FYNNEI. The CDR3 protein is CASSPGQVNQPQHF. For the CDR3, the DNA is TGTGCCAGCAGCCCTGGACAGGTCAATCAGCCCCAGCATTTT.

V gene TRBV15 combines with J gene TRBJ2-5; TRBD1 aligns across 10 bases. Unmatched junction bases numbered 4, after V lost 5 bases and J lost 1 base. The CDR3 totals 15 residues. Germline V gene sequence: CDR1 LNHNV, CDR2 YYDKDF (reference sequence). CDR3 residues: CATSWGDRGQETQYF. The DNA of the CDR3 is TGTGCCACCAGCTGGGGGGACAGGGGCCAAGAGACCCAGTACTTC.

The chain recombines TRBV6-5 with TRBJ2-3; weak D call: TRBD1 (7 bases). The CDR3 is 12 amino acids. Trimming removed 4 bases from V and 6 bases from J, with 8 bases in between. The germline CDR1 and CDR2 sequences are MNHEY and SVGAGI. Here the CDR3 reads CASSSGGDTQYF. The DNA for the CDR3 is TGTGCCAGCAGTTCAGGGGGGGATACGCAGTATTTT.

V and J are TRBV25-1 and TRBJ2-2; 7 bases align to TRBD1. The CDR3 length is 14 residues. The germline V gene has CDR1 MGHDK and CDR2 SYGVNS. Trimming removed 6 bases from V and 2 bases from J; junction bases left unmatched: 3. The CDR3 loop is CASRGTVNTGELFF. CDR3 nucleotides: TGTGCCAGCAGGGGGACAGTTAACACCGGGGAGCTGTTTTTT.

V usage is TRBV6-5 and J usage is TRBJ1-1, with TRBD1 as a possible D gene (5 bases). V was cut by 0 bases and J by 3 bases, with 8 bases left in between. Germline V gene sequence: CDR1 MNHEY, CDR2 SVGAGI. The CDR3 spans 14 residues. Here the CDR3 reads CASSYSIGDTEAFF. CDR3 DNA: TGTGCCAGCAGTTACTCGATAGGGGACACTGAAGCTTTCTTT.

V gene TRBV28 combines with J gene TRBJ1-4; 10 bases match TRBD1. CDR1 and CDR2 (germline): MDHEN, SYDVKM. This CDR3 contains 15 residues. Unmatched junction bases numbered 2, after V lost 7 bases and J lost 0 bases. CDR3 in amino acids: CASMTGGSTNEKLFF. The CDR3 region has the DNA TGTGCCAGCATGACAGGGGGCTCAACTAATGAAAAACTGTTTTTT.

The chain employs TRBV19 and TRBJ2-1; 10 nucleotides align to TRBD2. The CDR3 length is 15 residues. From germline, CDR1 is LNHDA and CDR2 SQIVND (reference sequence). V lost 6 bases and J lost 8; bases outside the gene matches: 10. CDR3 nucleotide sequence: TGTGCCAGTAGCGGAGCGGGGGGGCCATCTGATGAGCAGTTCTTC. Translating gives CASSGAGGPSDEQFF.